This T cell receptor (beta chain) was retrieved from a study of blood T cell repertoires in COVID-19. The overall study: Samples taken during acute and convalescent COVID-19 were collected in the United States, Italy and Spain.

The method was immunoSEQ multiplex PCR; TCRdb's version includes in-frame clones alone and lacks a portion of them. Of about 300,000 clones in the sample, about nine tenths were seen once. This TCR came from a man aged 25 to 40 who had recovered from COVID-19. Sequencing was performed on PBMCs or T cells enriched from blood (not recorded which).

CDR3 loop: CASSPQRGGAYEQYF. The CDR3 DNA reads as TGTGCCAGCAGTCCGCAGCGGGGGGGGGCCTACGAGCAGTACTTC. The chain links TRBV6-5 to TRBJ2-7; 10 bases match TRBD2. V gave up 5 bases and J gave up 2 bases; unmatched junction bases: 6. Germline lookup yields CDR1 MNHEY and CDR2 SVGAGI. The CDR3 length is 15 residues.